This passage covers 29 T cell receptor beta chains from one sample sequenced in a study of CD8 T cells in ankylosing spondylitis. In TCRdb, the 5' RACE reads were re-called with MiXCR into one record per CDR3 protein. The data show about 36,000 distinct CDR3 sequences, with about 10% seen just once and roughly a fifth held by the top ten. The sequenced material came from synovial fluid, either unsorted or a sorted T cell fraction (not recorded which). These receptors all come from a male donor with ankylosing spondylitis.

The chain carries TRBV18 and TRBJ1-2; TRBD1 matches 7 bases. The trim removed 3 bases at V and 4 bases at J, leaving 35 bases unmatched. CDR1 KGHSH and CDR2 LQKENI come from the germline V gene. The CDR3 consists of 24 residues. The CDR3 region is CASSPPPGQSILFPFSGFAYGYTF. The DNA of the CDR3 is TGTGCCAGCTCACCGCCCCCGGGACAGTCGATTCTTTTTCCTTTTAGCGGATTCGCCTATGGCTACACCTTC. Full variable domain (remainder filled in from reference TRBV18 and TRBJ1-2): NAGVMQNPRHLVRRRGQEARLRCSPMKGHSHVYWYRQLPEEGLKFMVYLQKENIIDESGMPKERFSAEFPKEGPSILRIQQVVRGDSAAYFCASSPPPGQSILFPFSGFAYGYTFGSGTRLTVV.

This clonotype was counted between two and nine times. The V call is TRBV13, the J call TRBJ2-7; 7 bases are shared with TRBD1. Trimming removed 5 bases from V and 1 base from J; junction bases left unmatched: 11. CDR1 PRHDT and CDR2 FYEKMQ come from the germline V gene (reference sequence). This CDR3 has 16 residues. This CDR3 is CASSQRVGQASYEQYF. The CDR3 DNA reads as TGTGCCAGCAGCCAAAGGGTTGGACAGGCGTCCTACGAGCAGTACTTC.

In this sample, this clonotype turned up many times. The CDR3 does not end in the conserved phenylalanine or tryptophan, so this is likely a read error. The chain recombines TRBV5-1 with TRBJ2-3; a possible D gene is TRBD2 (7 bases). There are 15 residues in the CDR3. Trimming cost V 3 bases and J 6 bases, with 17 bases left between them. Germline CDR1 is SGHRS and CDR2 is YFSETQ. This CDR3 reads CASSYGQSSGDTQYS. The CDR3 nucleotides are TGCGCCAGCAGCTACGGACAGAGTAGCGGGGATACGCAGTATTCT.

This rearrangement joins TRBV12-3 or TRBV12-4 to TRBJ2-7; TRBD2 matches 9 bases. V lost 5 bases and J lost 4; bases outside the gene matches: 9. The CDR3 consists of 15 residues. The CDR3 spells CASSHTLAGTYEQYF. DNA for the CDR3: TGTGCCAGCAGTCACACCCTAGCGGGAACTTACGAGCAGTACTTC.

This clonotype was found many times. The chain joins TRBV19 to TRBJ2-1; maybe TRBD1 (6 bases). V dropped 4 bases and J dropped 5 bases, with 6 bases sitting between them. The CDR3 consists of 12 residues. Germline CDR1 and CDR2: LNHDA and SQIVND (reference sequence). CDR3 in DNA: TGTGCCAGTAGTAGGACAGACAATGAGCAGTTCTTC. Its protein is CASSRTDNEQFF.

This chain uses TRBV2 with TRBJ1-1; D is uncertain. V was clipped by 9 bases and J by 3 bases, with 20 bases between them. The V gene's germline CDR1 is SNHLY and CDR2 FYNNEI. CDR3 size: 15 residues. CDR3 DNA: TGTGCCAGTGCGGACGGAGAAGGCGGGTACACTGAAGCTTTCTTT. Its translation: CASADGEGGYTEAFF. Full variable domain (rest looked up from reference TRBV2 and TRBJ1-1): EPEVTQTPSHQVTQMGQEVILRCVPISNHLYFYWYRQILGQKVEFLVSFYNNEISEKSEIFDDQFSVERPDGSNFTLKIRSTKLEDSAMYFCASADGEGGYTEAFFGQGTRLTVV.

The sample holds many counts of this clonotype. This CDR3 is CASSQVFVGEDTGELFF. For the CDR3, the DNA is TGTGCCAGCAGCCAAGTCTTCGTGGGAGAAGACACCGGGGAGCTGTTTTTT. The chain combines TRBV4-2 with TRBJ2-2; tentative D call: TRBD2 (5 bases). The CDR3 is 17 residues long. Germline V gives CDR1 LGHNA, CDR2 YNFKEQ. V was pared by 1 base and J by 3 bases, with 15 bases between.

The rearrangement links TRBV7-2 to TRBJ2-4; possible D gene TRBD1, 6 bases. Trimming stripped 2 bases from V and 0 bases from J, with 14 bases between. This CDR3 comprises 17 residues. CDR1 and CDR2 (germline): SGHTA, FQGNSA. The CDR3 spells CASSLQSGQTAKNIQYF. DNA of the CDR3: TGTGCCAGCAGCTTACAGTCCGGACAGACAGCCAAAAACATTCAGTACTTC.

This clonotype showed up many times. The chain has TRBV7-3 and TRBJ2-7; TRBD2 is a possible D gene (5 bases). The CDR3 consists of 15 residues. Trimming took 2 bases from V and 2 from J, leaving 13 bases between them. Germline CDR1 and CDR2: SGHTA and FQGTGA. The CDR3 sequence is CASSLYSDLTYEQYF. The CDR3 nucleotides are TGTGCCAGCAGCTTATATTCGGACTTAACCTACGAGCAGTACTTC.

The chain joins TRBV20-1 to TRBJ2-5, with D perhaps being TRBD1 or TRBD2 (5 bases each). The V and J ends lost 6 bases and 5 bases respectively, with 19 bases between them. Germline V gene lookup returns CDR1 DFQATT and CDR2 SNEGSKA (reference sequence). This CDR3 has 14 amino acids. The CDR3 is CSAPPGHPEETQYF. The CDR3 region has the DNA TGCAGTGCCCCCCCGGGGCATCCGGAGGAGACCCAGTACTTC.

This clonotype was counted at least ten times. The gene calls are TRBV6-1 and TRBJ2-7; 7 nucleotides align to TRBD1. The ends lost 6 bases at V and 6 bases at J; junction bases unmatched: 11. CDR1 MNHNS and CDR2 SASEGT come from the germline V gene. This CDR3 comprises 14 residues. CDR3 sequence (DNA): TGTGCCAGCAGACTAGACAGGGATCCCTTCGAGCAGTACTTC. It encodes CASRLDRDPFEQYF.

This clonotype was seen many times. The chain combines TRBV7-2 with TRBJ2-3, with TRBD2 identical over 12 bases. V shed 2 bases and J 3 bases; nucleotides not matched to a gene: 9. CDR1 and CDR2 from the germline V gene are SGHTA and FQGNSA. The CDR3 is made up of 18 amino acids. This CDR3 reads CASSLTLAGGILTDTQYF. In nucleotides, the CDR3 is TGTGCCAGCAGCTTAACCCTAGCGGGAGGGATTTTAACAGATACGCAGTATTTT.

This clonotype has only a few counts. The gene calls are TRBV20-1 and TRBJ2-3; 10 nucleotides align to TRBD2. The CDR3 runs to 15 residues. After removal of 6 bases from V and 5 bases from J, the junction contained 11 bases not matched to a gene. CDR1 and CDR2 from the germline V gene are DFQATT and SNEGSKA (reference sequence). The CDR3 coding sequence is TGCAGTGCACCGTGGGCCCTAGCGGGGGTAGATACGCAGTATTTT. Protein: CSAPWALAGVDTQYF.

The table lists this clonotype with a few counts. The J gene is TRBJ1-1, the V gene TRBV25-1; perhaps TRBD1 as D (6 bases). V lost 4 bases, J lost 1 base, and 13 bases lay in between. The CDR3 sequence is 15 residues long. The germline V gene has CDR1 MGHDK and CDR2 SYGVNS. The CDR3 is CASSVWGGQNTEAFF. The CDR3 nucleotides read TGTGCCAGCAGTGTTTGGGGGGGGCAGAACACTGAAGCTTTCTTT. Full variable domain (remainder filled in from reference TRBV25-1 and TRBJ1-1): EADIYQTPRYLVIGTGKKITLECSQTMGHDKMYWYQQDPGMELHLIHYSYGVNSTEKGDLSSESTVSRIRTEHFPLTLESARPSHTSQYLCASSVWGGQNTEAFFGQGTRLTVV.

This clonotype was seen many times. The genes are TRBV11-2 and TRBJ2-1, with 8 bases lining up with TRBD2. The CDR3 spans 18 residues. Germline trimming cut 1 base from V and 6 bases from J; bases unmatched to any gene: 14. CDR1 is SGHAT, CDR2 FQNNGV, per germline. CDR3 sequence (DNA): TGTGCCAGCAGCTTAGGTACTAGCGGAATAATGGGGATCAATGAGCAGTTCTTC. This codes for CASSLGTSGIMGINEQFF.

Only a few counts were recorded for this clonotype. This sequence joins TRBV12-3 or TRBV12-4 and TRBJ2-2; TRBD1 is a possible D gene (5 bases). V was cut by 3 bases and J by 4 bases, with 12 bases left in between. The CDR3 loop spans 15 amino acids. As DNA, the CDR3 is TGTGCCAGCAGTTTTAGAGCAGGGCTCACCGGGGAGCTGTTTTTT. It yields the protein CASSFRAGLTGELFF.

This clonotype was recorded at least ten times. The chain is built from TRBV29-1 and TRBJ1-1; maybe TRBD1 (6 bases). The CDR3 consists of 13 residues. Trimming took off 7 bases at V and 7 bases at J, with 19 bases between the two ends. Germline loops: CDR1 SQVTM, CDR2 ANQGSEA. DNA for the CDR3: TGCAGCGCGGAACTGCCGGGACACAATGAAGCTTTCTTT. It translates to CSAELPGHNEAFF.

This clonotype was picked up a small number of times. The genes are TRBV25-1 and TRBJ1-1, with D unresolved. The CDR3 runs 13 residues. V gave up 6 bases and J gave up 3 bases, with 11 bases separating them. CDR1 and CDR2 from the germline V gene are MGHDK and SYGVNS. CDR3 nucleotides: TGTGCCAGCAGGACTCGACGCCACACTGAAGCTTTCTTT. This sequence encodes CASRTRRHTEAFF.

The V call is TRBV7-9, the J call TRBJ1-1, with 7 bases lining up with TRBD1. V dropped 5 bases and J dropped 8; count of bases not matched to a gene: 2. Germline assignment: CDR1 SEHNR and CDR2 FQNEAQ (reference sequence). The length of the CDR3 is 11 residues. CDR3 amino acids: CASSQDREAFF. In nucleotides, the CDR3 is TGTGCCAGCAGCCAGGACAGGGAAGCTTTCTTT.

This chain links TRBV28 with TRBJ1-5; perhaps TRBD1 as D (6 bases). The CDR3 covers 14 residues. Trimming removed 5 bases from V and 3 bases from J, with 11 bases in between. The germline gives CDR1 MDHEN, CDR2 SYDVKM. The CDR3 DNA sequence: TGTGCCAGCAGTACGGACAGTACCAATCAGCCCCAGCATTTT. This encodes CASSTDSTNQPQHF.

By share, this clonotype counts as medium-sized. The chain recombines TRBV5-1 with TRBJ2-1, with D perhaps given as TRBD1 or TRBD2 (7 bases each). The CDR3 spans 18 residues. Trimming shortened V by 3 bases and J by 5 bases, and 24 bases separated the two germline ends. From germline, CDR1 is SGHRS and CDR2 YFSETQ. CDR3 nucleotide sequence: TGCGCCAGCAGCTCGGCCGCAGGGGGGGGTCCAAAGGACAATGAGCAGTTCTTC. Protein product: CASSSAAGGGPKDNEQFF.

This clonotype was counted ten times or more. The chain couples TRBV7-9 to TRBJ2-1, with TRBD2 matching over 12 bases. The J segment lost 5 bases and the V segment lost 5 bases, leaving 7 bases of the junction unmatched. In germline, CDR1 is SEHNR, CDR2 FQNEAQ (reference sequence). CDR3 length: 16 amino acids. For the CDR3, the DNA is TGTGCCAGCAGCCCCCTGGGACTAGCGGGCCACAATGAGCAGTTCTTC. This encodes CASSPLGLAGHNEQFF.

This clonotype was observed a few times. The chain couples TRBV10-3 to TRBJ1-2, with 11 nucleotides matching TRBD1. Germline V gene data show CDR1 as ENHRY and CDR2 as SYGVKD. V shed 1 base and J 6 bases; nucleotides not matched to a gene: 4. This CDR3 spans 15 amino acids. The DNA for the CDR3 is TGTGCCATCAGTGAGTGGACAGGGGGCAGCGATGGCTACACCTTC. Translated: CAISEWTGGSDGYTF.

CDR3 DNA sequence: TGTGCCAGCATTCGGGCAGGTACGAACACTGAAGCTTTCTTT. Translation gives CASIRAGTNTEAFF. The chain combines TRBV12-3 or TRBV12-4 with TRBJ1-1; unclear D gene. The V end was cut by 7 bases, the J end by 1 base, with 13 bases between. The CDR3 has 14 amino acids.

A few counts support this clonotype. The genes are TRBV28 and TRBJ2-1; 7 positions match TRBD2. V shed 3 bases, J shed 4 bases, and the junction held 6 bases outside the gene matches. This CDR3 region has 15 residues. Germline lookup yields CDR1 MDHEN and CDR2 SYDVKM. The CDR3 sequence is CASSFQRDGYNEQFF. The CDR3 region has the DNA TGTGCCAGCAGTTTCCAGCGGGACGGTTACAATGAGCAGTTCTTC.

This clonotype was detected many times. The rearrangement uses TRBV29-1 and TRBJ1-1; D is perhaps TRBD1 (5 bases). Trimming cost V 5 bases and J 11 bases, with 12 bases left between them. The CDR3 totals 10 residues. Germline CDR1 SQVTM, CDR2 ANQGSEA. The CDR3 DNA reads TGCAGCGTTTTTGAAGGGGACGCTTTCTTT. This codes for CSVFEGDAFF.

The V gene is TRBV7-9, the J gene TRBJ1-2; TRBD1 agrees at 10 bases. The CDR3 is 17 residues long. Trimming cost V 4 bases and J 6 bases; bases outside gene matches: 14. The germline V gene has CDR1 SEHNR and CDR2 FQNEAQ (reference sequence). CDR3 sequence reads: CASSSIGTGESYDGYTF. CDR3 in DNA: TGTGCCAGCAGCTCAATTGGGACAGGGGAATCGTACGATGGCTACACCTTC.

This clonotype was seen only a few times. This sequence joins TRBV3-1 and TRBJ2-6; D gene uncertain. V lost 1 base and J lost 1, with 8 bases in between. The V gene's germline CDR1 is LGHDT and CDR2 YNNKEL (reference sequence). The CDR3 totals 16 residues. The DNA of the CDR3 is TGTGCCAGCAGCCAAGGATTAGGGTCTGGGGCCAACGTCCTGACTTTC. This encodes CASSQGLGSGANVLTF. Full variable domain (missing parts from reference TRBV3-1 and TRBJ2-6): DTAVSQTPKYLVTQMGNDKSIKCEQNLGHDTMYWYKQDSKKFLKIMFSYNNKELIINETVPNRFSPKSPDKAHLNLHINSLELGDSAVYFCASSQGLGSGANVLTFGAGSRLTVL.

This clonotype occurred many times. CDR3 sequence (DNA): TGCAGCGTTGAAGTGCTGGGTAGACCCTACGAGCAGTACTTC. This gives the protein CSVEVLGRPYEQYF. The genes are TRBV29-1 and TRBJ2-7, with D unresolved. Trimming took 1 base from V and 2 from J, leaving 12 bases between them. The CDR3 consists of 14 residues. Looked up from germline, CDR1 is SQVTM and CDR2 is ANQGSEA.